This T cell receptor beta chain is from a study of blood T cell repertoires in COVID-19. Overall study: Samples came from the United States, Italy and Spain, spanning acute and convalescent COVID-19.

Study processing details: Estimated nucleated cell counts came from reference gene primer amplification. Profiling relied on immunoSEQ multiplex PCR, and the TCRdb table lists in-frame clones only, not all of them. The V and J calls and the clone size are those of that table, but D and trimming were determined from the DNA. The sample has 85,000 to 120,000 clones, 71% seen once. The ends lost 1 base at V and 6 bases at J; junction bases unmatched: 6. This CDR3 contains 14 residues. Germline CDR1 is SGHVS and CDR2 is FNYEAQ. The receptor comes from a human donor with acute or convalescent COVID-19. The donor label of this sample is uncertain. The material sequenced was peripheral blood. The chain combines TRBV7-6 with TRBJ2-7; 7 nucleotides line up with TRBD1. This CDR3 is CASSLEGALGEQYF. As DNA, the CDR3 is TGTGCCAGCAGCTTAGAGGGGGCCCTCGGCGAGCAGTACTTC.